One and the same sample provided the 25 T cell receptor beta chains below, sequenced in a study of T cell responses to AZD1222 COVID-19 vaccine. Profiling relied on immunoSEQ multiplex PCR, and the TCRdb table lists in-frame clones only, not all of them. The data show about 140,000 clones, with roughly 88% seen just once and around 3.3% held by the top ten. The material sequenced was peripheral blood, taken on day 0 of AZD1222 vaccination. The receptors were sampled from an adult in good health.

This chain connects TRBV4-1 to TRBJ1-1, with 12 positions matching TRBD1. J was trimmed by 1 base and V by 0 bases; bases with no gene match: 6. The CDR3 has 18 amino acids. Germline lookup yields CDR1 MGHRA and CDR2 YSYEKL. CDR3 in DNA: TGCGCCAGCAGCCAAGACTCGGGACAGGGGGCAAGGAACACTGAAGCTTTCTTT. Protein sequence: CASSQDSGQGARNTEAFF.

The CDR3 is CAWSVQGAETQYF. Written as DNA, the CDR3 is TGTGCCTGGAGTGTACAGGGGGCAGAGACCCAGTACTTC. This rearrangement joins TRBV30 to TRBJ2-5; 9 bases map to TRBD1. CDR3 size: 13 residues. Germline CDR1 and CDR2: GTSNPN and SVGIG (reference sequence). Trimming at V came to 0 bases and at J to 4 bases, leaving 0 bases not matched to a gene.

This chain joins TRBV3-1 (or the pseudogene TRBV3-2) and TRBJ2-4; 9 positions agree with TRBD1. The CDR3 has 16 amino acids. V lost 1 base, J lost 8 bases, and 9 bases stayed unmatched. Germline CDR1 LGHDT, CDR2 YNNKEL (reference sequence). CDR3 nucleotides: TGTGCCAGCAGCCAAGTCTTCGGGACAGGGAGCGACATTCAGTACTTC. This translates into CASSQVFGTGSDIQYF.

The rearrangement links TRBV4-3 to TRBJ2-5, with 7 bases matching TRBD1. The CDR3 has 17 amino acids. Germline assignment: CDR1 LGHNA and CDR2 YSLEER. Trimming took 3 bases from V and 3 from J; bases not matched to a gene: 13. This chain's CDR3 is CASSHQPIEDRKETQYF. CDR3 coding DNA: TGCGCCAGCAGCCATCAACCCATAGAGGACAGGAAAGAGACCCAGTACTTC.

This chain uses TRBV23-1 with TRBJ2-3, with 7 nucleotides matching TRBD1. TRBV23-1 is recorded as an ORF, its role being uncertain. The CDR3 consists of 14 residues. The DNA for the CDR3 is TGCGCTAAGAAGGGGGACAGCAGCACAGATACGCAGTATTTT. Encoded protein: CAKKGDSSTDTQYF.

The chain employs TRBV5-1 and TRBJ1-6; D remains unclear. There are 13 residues in the CDR3. The V and J ends lost 0 bases and 10 bases respectively, with 8 bases between them. Germline CDR1 and CDR2: SGHRS and YFSETQ. The CDR3 here is CASSLDKGSPLHF. The CDR3 nucleotides read TGCGCCAGCAGCTTGGATAAGGGATCACCCCTCCACTTT.

The chain carries TRBV24-1 and TRBJ2-7; D is undetermined. The germline V and J ends were trimmed by 2 bases and 4 bases, with 8 bases remaining between them. The CDR3 contains 13 residues. Per germline, CDR1 KGHDR and CDR2 SFDVKD. DNA for the CDR3: TGTGCCACCAGTGATTCACGGGTTTACGAGCAGTACTTC. The encoded protein is CATSDSRVYEQYF.

J is TRBJ1-1 and V is TRBV19; TRBD1 aligns across 7 bases. Germline V gives CDR1 LNHDA, CDR2 SQIVND (reference sequence). The CDR3 extends over 15 amino acids. Germline trimming cut 7 bases from V and 0 bases from J; bases unmatched to any gene: 8. The CDR3 protein is CASKSQGIMNTEAFF. For the CDR3, the DNA is TGTGCCAGTAAGTCACAGGGGATCATGAACACTGAAGCTTTCTTT.

The rearrangement uses TRBV3-1 (or the pseudogene TRBV3-2) and TRBJ2-7; perhaps TRBD2 as D (6 bases). The germline V and J ends were trimmed by 1 base and 4 bases, with 23 bases remaining between them. Looked up from germline, CDR1 is LGHDT and CDR2 is YNNKEL (reference sequence). The CDR3 runs to 18 residues. The CDR3 sequence: CASSQGRGRTLGSYEQYF. CDR3 in DNA: TGTGCCAGCAGCCAAGGGCGAGGGAGGACACTGGGGTCTTACGAGCAGTACTTC.

The chain recombines TRBV30 with TRBJ2-1; D not certain. V was cut by 2 bases and J by 4 bases, with 9 bases left in between. This CDR3 contains 13 residues. The germline V gene encodes CDR1 GTSNPN and CDR2 SVGIG (reference sequence). The DNA of the CDR3 is TGTGCCTGGAGTCGAGACTTATACAATGAGCAGTTCTTC. Its protein is CAWSRDLYNEQFF.

This clone was counted once. The chain employs TRBV30 and TRBJ1-5; D remains ambiguous. The CDR3 is made up of 12 amino acids. The germline V gene encodes CDR1 GTSNPN and CDR2 SVGIG (reference sequence). V was shortened by 5 bases and J by 1 base, with 6 bases between the two germline ends. The CDR3 DNA reads as TGTGCCTGGGGGCGGAGCAATCAGCCCCAGCATTTT. It codes for CAWGRSNQPQHF.

This chain links TRBV7-9 with TRBJ1-2, with a tentative D call TRBD1 (6 bases). The CDR3 is made up of 15 amino acids. Germline CDR1 reads SEHNR; CDR2 reads FQNEAQ (reference sequence). The V end lost 3 bases, the J end lost 2 bases, and 13 bases lay between the germline ends. The CDR3: CASSLLAGENYGYTF. CDR3 sequence (DNA): TGTGCCAGCAGCTTGCTGGCAGGGGAAAACTATGGCTACACCTTC.

The rearrangement joins TRBV29-1 to TRBJ2-1; tentatively, D is TRBD1 (6 bases). V lost 3 bases to trimming and J lost 12 bases, with 9 bases between them. The CDR3 spans 10 residues. Germline loops: CDR1 SQVTM, CDR2 ANQGSEA. CDR3 residues: CSVDETGQFF. The CDR3, as DNA: TGCAGCGTTGACGAGACAGGGCAGTTCTTC.

The chain joins TRBV24-1 to TRBJ2-1; 10 bases agree with TRBD2. Unmatched junction bases numbered 16, after V lost 0 bases and J lost 6 bases. The length of the CDR3 is 20 residues. Germline V CDR1 and CDR2: KGHDR, SFDVKD. As DNA, the CDR3 is TGTGCCACCAGTGATTTGAAGCTAGCGGGAGAAAAGGGGCTTGTCAATGAGCAGTTCTTC. Translation: CATSDLKLAGEKGLVNEQFF.

The rearrangement links TRBV18 to TRBJ1-4, with 7 bases lining up with TRBD1. In germline, CDR1 is KGHSH, CDR2 LQKENI. V dropped 3 bases and J dropped 8; count of bases not matched to a gene: 6. This CDR3 has 14 amino acids. Here the CDR3 DNA reads TGTGCCAGCTCACCGACAGGGCTCGGGGAAAAACTGTTTTTT. Its translation: CASSPTGLGEKLFF.

The gene calls are TRBV11-2 and TRBJ1-2; 7 bases match TRBD1. The germline gives CDR1 SGHAT, CDR2 FQNNGV. V lost 4 bases and J lost 2; bases outside the gene matches: 1. The CDR3 extends over 13 amino acids. The CDR3 coding sequence is TGTGCCAGCAGCTCACAGGGGAACTATGGCTACACCTTC. Its translation is CASSSQGNYGYTF. The variable domain in full, with the rest retrieved from reference TRBV11-2 and TRBJ1-2, is EAGVAQSPRYKIIEKRQSVAFWCNPISGHATLYWYQQILGQGPKLLIQFQNNGVVDDSQLPKDRFSAERLKGVDSTLKIQPAKLEDSAVYLCASSSQGNYGYTFGSGTRLTVV.

This clone was observed a single time. This sequence joins TRBV28 and TRBJ1-2, with D unclear. The V end was cut by 4 bases, the J end by 7 bases, with 16 bases between. The CDR3 loop spans 14 amino acids. Germline-derived CDR1 and CDR2 are MDHEN and SYDVKM. CDR3 protein: CASSSWTADGGYTF. The DNA of the CDR3 is TGTGCCAGCAGTTCCTGGACGGCCGACGGTGGCTACACCTTC.

This chain links TRBV6-2 or TRBV6-3 with TRBJ2-1, with 10 nucleotides matching TRBD2. Germline V lookup: CDR1 MNHEY, CDR2 SVGEGT. The CDR3 has 15 amino acids. V gave up 2 bases and J gave up 5 bases; unmatched junction bases: 3. CDR3 residues: CASSYEGLANNEQFF. CDR3 sequence (DNA): TGTGCCAGCAGTTACGAGGGACTAGCGAACAATGAGCAGTTCTTC.

The chain is built from TRBV18 and TRBJ1-1; D is ambiguous. This CDR3 region has 15 residues. Trimming stripped 0 bases from V and 3 bases from J, with 11 bases between. Germline lookup yields CDR1 KGHSH and CDR2 LQKENI. The CDR3 DNA is TGTGCCAGCTCACCACCGACGTTAAAGGACACTGAAGCTTTCTTT. Translating it yields CASSPPTLKDTEAFF.

CDR3 coding DNA: TGCGCCAGCAGCTGGGGGACAGCGAACACTGAAGCTTTCTTT. Amino acid sequence: CASSWGTANTEAFF. The chain recombines TRBV5-1 with TRBJ1-1; 7 positions match TRBD1. This CDR3 contains 14 residues. Trimming at V came to 3 bases and at J to 1 base, leaving 3 bases not matched to a gene. Germline V gene lookup returns CDR1 SGHRS and CDR2 YFSETQ.

The V and J genes are TRBV25-1 and TRBJ1-3; 8 bases are a match to TRBD1. The CDR3 extends over 16 amino acids. Germline lookup yields CDR1 MGHDK and CDR2 SYGVNS. With V trimmed by 1 base and J by 6 bases, 8 bases remained unmatched. CDR3 loop: CASSEWAGGEVNTIYF. CDR3 DNA sequence: TGTGCCAGCAGTGAATGGGCAGGGGGCGAAGTAAACACCATATATTTT.

The V and J genes are TRBV6-5 and TRBJ1-1; D is undetermined. Germline CDR1 reads MNHEY; CDR2 reads SVGAGI. CDR3 length: 15 amino acids. V lost 0 bases, J lost 2 bases, and 10 bases lay in between. CDR3 protein: CASSYSFTFNTEAFF. CDR3 in DNA: TGTGCCAGCAGTTACTCGTTCACATTCAACACTGAAGCTTTCTTT.

The chain links TRBV5-4 to TRBJ1-1; D is undetermined. Trimming removed 5 bases from V and 1 base from J, with 9 bases in between. The CDR3 runs 13 residues. Looked up from germline, CDR1 is SGHNT and CDR2 is YYREEE (reference sequence). CDR3 region: CASRSRANTEAFF. The CDR3 DNA sequence: TGTGCCAGCAGGTCACGGGCGAACACTGAAGCTTTCTTT.

V and J are TRBV28 and TRBJ1-2, with D unresolved. Trimming left V 5 bases short and J 4 bases short, with 5 bases between. CDR3 length equals 11 residues. Germline V CDR1 and CDR2: MDHEN, SYDVKM. CDR3 loop: CASSEAYGYTF. CDR3 DNA sequence: TGTGCCAGCAGTGAAGCCTATGGCTACACCTTC.

The rearrangement uses TRBV27 and TRBJ1-2; no reliable D call. The germline V and J ends were trimmed by 5 bases and 0 bases, with 10 bases remaining between them. The CDR3 runs 14 residues. Per the germline V gene, CDR1 is MNHEY and CDR2 is SMNVEV (reference sequence). The CDR3 spells CASSTKSSNYGYTF. CDR3 nucleotide sequence: TGTGCCAGCAGTACGAAATCTTCTAACTATGGCTACACCTTC.